This T cell receptor (beta chain) emerged from a study of blood T cell repertoires in COVID-19. Study details: Material from acute and convalescent COVID-19 was sourced from the United States, Italy and Spain. Sample material is recorded as cDNA or gDNA derived from T cells, B-cell-depleted T cells, or PBMCs.

In the source study's methods: Counts of nucleated cells, estimated from reference gene primer amplification, were obtained. Some clones are missing from TCRdb's copy, which holds only in-frame ones; the method was immunoSEQ multiplex PCR. Clone size and V and J calls were adopted from that table, with D and trimming inferred from the DNA. The sample has roughly 80,000 clones; approximately 82% are singletons. Trimming stripped 4 bases from V and 6 bases from J, with 9 bases between. Germline CDR1 and CDR2: LNHDA and SQIVND (reference sequence). This CDR3 contains 12 residues. Sequenced input: peripheral blood. This receptor was identified in a human donor in a cohort sampled during active COVID-19. V and J are TRBV19 and TRBJ1-1; D is unresolved. The CDR3 bases are TGTGCCAGTAGTAGTCACAGATCTGAAGCTTTCTTT. Amino acid sequence: CASSSHRSEAFF.